This is a list of T cell receptor beta chains from one sample in a study of metastatic and nonmetastatic thyroid tumors. TCRdb ran MiXCR on the PCR reads. This sample carries approximately 30,000 clones, around a sixth of them seen once, and the ten largest clones take roughly 7.1%. The sample was blood. The source of these receptors is a female donor with papillary thyroid cancer or a benign thyroid nodule (not recorded which). Some clones in this sample may be carry-over from other donors' samples. Each CDR3 is given with its conserved first and last residue. Each record gives: J gene, clone size, V gene, D gene, CDR3 length, CDR3 protein, CDR3 DNA. D genes are given only for firm matches. Size tells how often a clone was seen (once, few, many) or the class of an expanded clone, and some rows leave it out.

j_gene: TRBJ1-5; abundance: medium-sized; v_gene: TRBV27; d_gene: NA; len: 13; CDR3aa: CASRSDGYQPQHF; CDR3nt: TGTGCCTCCCGGAGTGACGGGTATCAGCCCCAGCATTTT
j_gene: TRBJ1-5; abundance: many; v_gene: TRBV19; d_gene: NA; len: 13; CDR3aa: CASSISENQPQHF; CDR3nt: TGTGCCAGTAGTATTTCAGAGAATCAGCCCCAGCATTTT
j_gene: TRBJ1-2; abundance: medium-sized; v_gene: TRBV6-1; d_gene: NA; len: 18; CDR3aa: CASSETTTQSRGRAGYTF; CDR3nt: TGTGCCAGCAGTGAAACGACCACCCAGTCCCGGGGCCGGGCGGGCTACACCTTC
j_gene: TRBJ1-4; abundance: many; v_gene: TRBV28; d_gene: TRBD1; len: 15; CDR3aa: CASSQRGRANEKLFF; CDR3nt: TGTGCCAGCAGCCAAAGGGGGCGAGCTAATGAAAAACTGTTTTTT
j_gene: TRBJ2-5; abundance: many; v_gene: TRBV10-1; d_gene: NA; len: 13; CDR3aa: CASSATFQETQYF; CDR3nt: TGCGCCAGCAGTGCTACATTCCAAGAGACCCAGTACTTC
j_gene: TRBJ1-2; abundance: few; v_gene: TRBV12-3/TRBV12-4; d_gene: NA; len: 14; CDR3aa: CASSLEVRVTPYTF; CDR3nt: TGTGCCAGCAGTTTAGAGGTTCGCGTGACACCTTACACCTTC
j_gene: TRBJ2-1; abundance: NA; v_gene: TRBV6-1; d_gene: NA; len: 15; CDR3aa: CASSSPVWRFGEQFF; CDR3nt: TGTGCCAGCAGTTCCCCGGTGTGGCGCTTCGGAGAGCAGTTCTTC
j_gene: TRBJ1-4; abundance: many; v_gene: TRBV7-6; d_gene: TRBD1; len: 13; CDR3aa: CASSPGTDEKLFF; CDR3nt: TGTGCCAGCAGCCCGGGGACAGACGAAAAACTGTTTTTT
j_gene: TRBJ2-1; abundance: many; v_gene: TRBV2; d_gene: NA; len: 12; CDR3aa: CASTGILNEQFF; CDR3nt: TGTGCCAGCACCGGAATACTCAATGAGCAGTTCTTC
j_gene: TRBJ2-2; abundance: NA; v_gene: TRBV5-4; d_gene: NA; len: 17; CDR3aa: CASSSPASGLNTGELFF; CDR3nt: TGTGCCAGCAGCTCCCCGGCAAGTGGCCTAAACACCGGGGAGCTGTTTTTT
j_gene: TRBJ1-3; abundance: NA; v_gene: TRBV28; d_gene: NA; len: 14; CDR3aa: CASSPGTLGNTIYF; CDR3nt: TGTGCCAGCAGTCCGGGGACATTGGGAAACACCATATATTTT
j_gene: TRBJ1-2; abundance: NA; v_gene: TRBV4-3; d_gene: NA; len: 13; CDR3aa: CASGGARGYGYTF; CDR3nt: TGCGCCAGCGGGGGGGCGCGGGGCTATGGCTACACCTTC
j_gene: TRBJ1-1; abundance: few; v_gene: TRBV25-1; d_gene: TRBD1; len: 17; CDR3aa: CASSTSADRVGPAEASF; CDR3nt: TGTGCCAGCAGTACATCTGCGGACAGGGTCGGGCCAGCGGAAGCTTCCTTT
j_gene: TRBJ2-1; abundance: once; v_gene: TRBV2; d_gene: TRBD2; len: 17; CDR3aa: CASSEAWTGRVDNEQFF; CDR3nt: TGTGCCAGCAGTGAAGCGTGGACCGGGAGGGTAGACAATGAGCAGTTCTTC
j_gene: TRBJ2-5; abundance: NA; v_gene: TRBV20-1; d_gene: TRBD2; len: 15; CDR3aa: CSARPGLAVRETQYF; CDR3nt: TGCAGTGCGAGACCGGGACTAGCGGTCCGGGAGACCCAGTACTTC
j_gene: TRBJ1-2; abundance: medium-sized; v_gene: TRBV20-1; d_gene: TRBD1; len: 15; CDR3aa: CSAPDRARDNYGYTF; CDR3nt: TGCAGTGCTCCAGACAGGGCAAGAGATAACTATGGCTACACCTTC
j_gene: TRBJ2-6; abundance: many; v_gene: TRBV7-8; d_gene: TRBD1; len: 18; CDR3aa: CASRRQGVLLSGANVLTF; CDR3nt: TGTGCCAGCAGGCGACAGGGGGTCCTCCTCTCTGGGGCCAACGTCCTGACTTTC
j_gene: TRBJ1-6; abundance: many; v_gene: TRBV14; d_gene: NA; len: 18; CDR3aa: CASSQVPGTRRDNSPLHF; CDR3nt: TGTGCCAGCAGCCAAGTCCCCGGAACAAGGAGAGATAATTCACCCCTCCACTTT
j_gene: TRBJ1-5; abundance: many; v_gene: TRBV7-9; d_gene: TRBD1; len: 14; CDR3aa: CASSLTGQGQPQHF; CDR3nt: TGTGCCAGCAGCTTGACAGGGCAAGGGCAGCCCCAGCATTTT
j_gene: TRBJ1-6; abundance: many; v_gene: TRBV3-1; d_gene: NA; len: 15; CDR3aa: CASSQGGKKNSPLHF; CDR3nt: TGTGCCAGCAGCCAGGGGGGGAAGAAAAATTCACCCCTCCACTTT
j_gene: TRBJ2-7; abundance: NA; v_gene: TRBV18; d_gene: TRBD1; len: 14; CDR3aa: CASSPDRASYEQYF; CDR3nt: TGTGCCAGCTCACCGGACAGGGCCTCCTACGAGCAGTACTTC
j_gene: TRBJ1-1; abundance: large; v_gene: TRBV20-1; d_gene: TRBD1; len: 13; CDR3aa: CSARGDRDTEAFF; CDR3nt: TGCAGTGCTAGAGGGGACAGGGACACTGAAGCTTTCTTT
j_gene: TRBJ2-5; abundance: many; v_gene: TRBV4-1; d_gene: TRBD2; len: 17; CDR3aa: CASSQDGGLAGAGTQYF; CDR3nt: TGCGCCAGCAGCCAAGATGGGGGACTAGCGGGGGCGGGGACCCAGTACTTC
j_gene: TRBJ1-1; abundance: many; v_gene: TRBV6-5; d_gene: NA; len: 15; CDR3aa: CASSYDNRRPWGAFF; CDR3nt: TGTGCCAGCAGTTACGACAACAGGCGCCCCTGGGGAGCTTTCTTT
j_gene: TRBJ2-7; abundance: many; v_gene: TRBV28; d_gene: NA; len: 15; CDR3aa: CASSLKRSLLYEQYF; CDR3nt: TGTGCCAGCAGTTTAAAGAGAAGCCTCCTTTACGAGCAGTACTTC
j_gene: TRBJ2-2; abundance: few; v_gene: TRBV14; d_gene: NA; len: 15; CDR3aa: CASSQVGGNTGELFF; CDR3nt: TGTGCCAGCAGCCAAGTGGGAGGGAACACCGGGGAGCTGTTTTTT
j_gene: TRBJ1-1; abundance: NA; v_gene: TRBV27; d_gene: NA; len: 12; CDR3aa: CASFGLEREAFF; CDR3nt: TGTGCCAGTTTCGGTTTAGAGAGGGAAGCTTTCTTT
j_gene: TRBJ1-6; abundance: many; v_gene: TRBV6-5; d_gene: NA; len: 19; CDR3aa: CASRPAPRGTLDYNSPLHF; CDR3nt: TGTGCCAGCAGGCCCGCCCCCCGGGGCACGTTGGACTATAATTCACCCCTCCACTTT
j_gene: TRBJ1-1; abundance: many; v_gene: TRBV4-2; d_gene: NA; len: 12; CDR3aa: CASSQVDSEAFF; CDR3nt: TGTGCCAGCAGCCAAGTGGACAGTGAAGCTTTCTTT
j_gene: TRBJ2-7; abundance: NA; v_gene: TRBV5-1; d_gene: NA; len: 18; CDR3aa: CASSLSGTGDGGVYEQYF; CDR3nt: TGCGCCAGCAGCTTGTCAGGGACAGGTGATGGGGGGGTCTACGAGCAGTACTTC
j_gene: TRBJ2-1; abundance: many; v_gene: TRBV28; d_gene: NA; len: 12; CDR3aa: CASSLRAKGQFF; CDR3nt: TGTGCCAGCAGTTTAAGGGCCAAGGGGCAGTTCTTC
j_gene: TRBJ2-2; abundance: many; v_gene: TRBV29-1; d_gene: NA; len: 13; CDR3aa: CSVVRGDTGELFF; CDR3nt: TGCAGCGTTGTGAGGGGAGACACCGGGGAGCTGTTTTTT
j_gene: TRBJ2-7; abundance: once; v_gene: TRBV11-2; d_gene: TRBD2; len: 18; CDR3aa: CASSLGMMIGLAGDEQYF; CDR3nt: TGTGCCAGCAGCTTGGGGATGATGATCGGACTAGCGGGGGACGAGCAGTACTTC
j_gene: TRBJ1-2; abundance: many; v_gene: TRBV5-1; d_gene: NA; len: 14; CDR3aa: CASSLGQGEVGYTF; CDR3nt: TGCGCCAGCAGCTTGGGTCAGGGAGAAGTCGGCTACACCTTC
j_gene: TRBJ1-1; abundance: NA; v_gene: TRBV5-1; d_gene: NA; len: 16; CDR3aa: CASSLGPPTRNTEAFF; CDR3nt: TGCGCCAGCAGCTTGGGGCCCCCAACGAGGAACACTGAAGCTTTCTTT
j_gene: TRBJ2-7; abundance: few; v_gene: TRBV24-1; d_gene: TRBD2; len: 15; CDR3aa: CATSLSGGSGYEQYF; CDR3nt: TGTGCCACCAGTCTGTCAGGCGGGAGCGGCTACGAGCAGTACTTC
j_gene: TRBJ1-1; abundance: many; v_gene: TRBV20-1; d_gene: NA; len: 14; CDR3aa: CSARDRDVNTEAFF; CDR3nt: TGCAGTGCTAGAGATAGGGACGTGAACACTGAAGCTTTCTTT
j_gene: TRBJ2-4; abundance: many; v_gene: TRBV7-2; d_gene: NA; len: 15; CDR3aa: CASSPGFHSKNIQYF; CDR3nt: TGTGCCAGCAGTCCGGGATTTCATAGCAAAAACATTCAGTACTTC
j_gene: TRBJ2-1; abundance: many; v_gene: TRBV29-1; d_gene: TRBD2; len: 17; CDR3aa: CSVDRSRGSGAEYEQFF; CDR3nt: TGCAGCGTTGACCGATCCCGGGGCAGCGGGGCGGAGTATGAGCAGTTCTTC
j_gene: TRBJ2-7; abundance: many; v_gene: TRBV5-1; d_gene: NA; len: 13; CDR3aa: CASRIGPDGEQYF; CDR3nt: TGCGCCAGCAGGATCGGGCCGGACGGCGAGCAGTACTTC
j_gene: TRBJ2-7; abundance: many; v_gene: TRBV11-2; d_gene: NA; len: 13; CDR3aa: CASSWTKGYEQYF; CDR3nt: TGTGCCAGCAGCTGGACAAAAGGATACGAGCAGTACTTC
j_gene: TRBJ2-7; abundance: NA; v_gene: TRBV20-1; d_gene: TRBD2; len: 14; CDR3aa: CSAPTTSGSYEQYF; CDR3nt: TGCAGTGCCCCTACGACTAGCGGGAGTTACGAGCAGTACTTC
j_gene: TRBJ2-5; abundance: many; v_gene: TRBV20-1; d_gene: NA; len: 12; CDR3aa: CSASTQKETQYF; CDR3nt: TGCAGTGCTAGTACTCAGAAAGAGACCCAGTACTTC
j_gene: TRBJ1-6; abundance: NA; v_gene: TRBV4-1; d_gene: NA; len: 17; CDR3aa: CASSPRGTGSYNSPLHF; CDR3nt: TGCGCCAGCAGCCCAAGGGGGACGGGATCCTATAATTCACCCCTCCACTTT